This record looks at one TCR beta chain sequence and its context. The target of this receptor is not known. Base qualities were left out, and no much larger clone turns up one base away. These data originate in a study of tumor-infiltrating lymphocytes in localized non-small cell lung cancer (dated by TCRdb to 2020 to 2022). Broadly, across the study: The cohort covered several histologies, both smokers and never-smokers, and patients whose samples were collected after neoadjuvant chemotherapy. Each patient contributed resected tumor tissue and uninvolved lung tissue from the same patient, described as non-adjacent to the tumor. Flow cytometry, multiplex immunofluorescence, RNA-seq, exome sequencing and proteomics were applied to the same patients as TCR sequencing, which was one of several integrated assays. The paired tumor versus uninvolved lung comparison of immunoSEQ T-cell fraction included some 57 patients. In total, the ICON cohort consisted of approximately 160 surgical patients with localized non-small cell lung cancer who had their tumors resected. Study-wide conclusions, independent of this receptor: Because assay coverage varied across patients depending on available tissue quantity, TCR sequencing was performed for only a subset of the cohort. TCR-derived T-cell fraction did not differ between the flow cytometry-defined immunotypes IM1 (good prognosis) and IM2 (poor prognosis). Tumor T-cell fraction from TCR sequencing was not associated with recurrence-free survival (p = 0.61). Because different pieces of the same tissue were used for different assays, technical variation could not be separated from intratumor heterogeneity. TCRbeta sequencing supported higher T cell infiltration in tumors than in uninvolved lung tissue, consistent with immunofluorescence CD3 counts.

Enrollment in ICON was initiated in early 2016, and the last patient was enrolled in 2018. In a subcohort of about 76 patients, fresh tumor and matched uninvolved tissue were collected for in-depth immune analyses, with TCR sequencing among those analyses. DNA for TCR sequencing was isolated from bulk tissue, and no cell sorting was done. The CDR3 sequence holds 14 residues, the cysteine and phenylalanine included. Only CDR3 DNA remains: 42 bases, in frame from the first base. The germline V gene sets CDR1 to SGHRS and CDR2 to YFSETQ. From V the trimming removes 5 bases and from J it removes 0 bases, while the gene matches leave 0 bases of the junction unaccounted for. The T-cell fraction in tumor and uninvolved lung tissue was obtained from TCR sequencing using the immunoSEQ assay. The original methods were these. For survival analysis, patients were split into high (upper tertile) and low (lower two tertiles) T-cell fraction groups and compared by log-rank test. A signed-rank test was used to check for differences in T-cell fraction between paired tumor and uninvolved lung. This is the immuneACCESS table as TCRdb keeps it, with only in-frame sequences that have V and J called. A part of the clones is gone; compared with another copy, unresolved V genes explain less than half, and the rest is unexplained. That table supplies the V and J calls and clone size; D and trimming were determined from the DNA. The sample contains over 15,000 clones, 65% to 85% of them found a single time. In total, the top ten clones hold 9% to 9.5% of the sample.

This sequence was found in a human donor with non-small cell lung cancer. Recombination linked TRBV5-1 to TRBJ2-2, with 8 central nucleotides matching TRBD2. Sequencing was performed on lung tumor tissue. The CDR3 here reads CASRLAANTGELFF. The DNA is TGCGCCAGCAGACTAGCGGCGAACACCGGGGAGCTGTTTTTT.